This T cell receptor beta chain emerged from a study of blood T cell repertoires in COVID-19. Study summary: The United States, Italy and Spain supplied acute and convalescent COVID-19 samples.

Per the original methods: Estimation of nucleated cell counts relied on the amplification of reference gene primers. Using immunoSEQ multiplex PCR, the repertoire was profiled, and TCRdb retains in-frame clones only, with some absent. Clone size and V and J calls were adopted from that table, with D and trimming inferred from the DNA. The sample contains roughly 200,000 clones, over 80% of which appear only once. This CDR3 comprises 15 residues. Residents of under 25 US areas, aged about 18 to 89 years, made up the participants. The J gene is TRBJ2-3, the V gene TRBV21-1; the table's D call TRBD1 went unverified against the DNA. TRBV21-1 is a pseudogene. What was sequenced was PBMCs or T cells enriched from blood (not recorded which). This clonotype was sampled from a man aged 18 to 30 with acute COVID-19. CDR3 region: CASSVYRGRTDTQYF. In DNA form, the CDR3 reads TGTGCCAGCAGCGTATACAGGGGACGCACAGATACGCAGTATTTT.